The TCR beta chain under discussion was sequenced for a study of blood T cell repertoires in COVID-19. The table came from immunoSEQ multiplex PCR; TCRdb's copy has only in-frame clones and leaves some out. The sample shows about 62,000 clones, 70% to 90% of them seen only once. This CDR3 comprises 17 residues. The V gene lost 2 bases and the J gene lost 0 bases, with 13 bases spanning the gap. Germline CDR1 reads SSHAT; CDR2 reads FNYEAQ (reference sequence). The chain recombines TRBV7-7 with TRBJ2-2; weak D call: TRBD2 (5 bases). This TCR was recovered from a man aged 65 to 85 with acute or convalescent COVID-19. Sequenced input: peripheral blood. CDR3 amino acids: CASSLSSTGANTGELFF. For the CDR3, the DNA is TGTGCCAGCAGCTTAAGTTCGACCGGGGCGAACACCGGGGAGCTGTTTTTT. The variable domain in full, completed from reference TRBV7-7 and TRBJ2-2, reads GAGVSQSPRYKVTKRGQDVTLRCDPISSHATLYWYQQALGQGPEFLTYFNYEAQPDKSGLPSDRFSAERPEGSISTLTIQRTEQRDSAMYRCASSLSSTGANTGELFFGEGSRLTVL.